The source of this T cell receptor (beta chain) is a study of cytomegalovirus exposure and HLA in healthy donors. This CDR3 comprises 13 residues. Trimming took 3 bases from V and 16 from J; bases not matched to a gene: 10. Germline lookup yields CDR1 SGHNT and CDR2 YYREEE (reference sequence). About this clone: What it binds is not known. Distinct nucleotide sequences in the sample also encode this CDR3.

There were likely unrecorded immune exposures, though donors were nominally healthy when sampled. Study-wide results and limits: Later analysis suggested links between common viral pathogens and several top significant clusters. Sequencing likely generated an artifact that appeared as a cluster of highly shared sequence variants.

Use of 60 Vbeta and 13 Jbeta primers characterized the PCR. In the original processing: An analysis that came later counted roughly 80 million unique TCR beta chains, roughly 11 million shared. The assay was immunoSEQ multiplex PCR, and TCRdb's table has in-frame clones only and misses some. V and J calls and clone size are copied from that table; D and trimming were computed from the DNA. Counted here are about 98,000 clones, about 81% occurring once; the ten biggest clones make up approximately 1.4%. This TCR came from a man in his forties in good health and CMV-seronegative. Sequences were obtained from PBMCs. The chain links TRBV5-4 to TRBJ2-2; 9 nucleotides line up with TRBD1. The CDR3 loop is CASSSVQGALWFF. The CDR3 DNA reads TGTGCCAGCAGCTCGGTACAGGGGGCCCTCTGGTTTTTT.